This T cell receptor (beta chain) was captured by sequencing in a study of cytomegalovirus exposure and HLA in healthy donors. The study ran its PCR with 60 Vbeta and 13 Jbeta primers. The assay was immunoSEQ multiplex PCR, and TCRdb's table has in-frame clones only and misses some. This table has 100,000 to 150,000 clones, about 15% appearing once. Broader study findings: The study flagged 150 to 200 TCR beta chains as cytomegalovirus-associated. Earlier analysis yielded a pattern in which most TCR beta V segments were productive about 87% or about 30% of the time.

As regards this clone: What it recognizes is unknown.

Sample: PBMCs. This TCR was recovered from a female donor in good health and CMV-seropositive.

The chain's CDR3 is CASSLGGFSGYTF. For the CDR3, the DNA is TGTGCCAGCAGCCTGGGGGGGTTCAGTGGCTACACCTTC. This chain connects TRBV9 to TRBJ1-2; TRBD1 might be the D (5 bases). Per germline, CDR1 SGDLS and CDR2 YYNGEE. The V gene lost 4 bases and the J gene lost 7 bases, with 14 bases spanning the gap. The CDR3 totals 13 residues.